Listed below are T cell receptor beta chains from one sample, sequenced in a study of blood T cell repertoires in COVID-19. Sequencing was performed with immunoSEQ multiplex PCR; in TCRdb, only in-frame clones are kept and a portion is missing. This sample yields fewer than 250,000 clones, of which 92% are seen a single time; 0.95% to 1.5% belongs to the top ten. The sequencing sample was made of peripheral blood. The receptors were gathered from a young man with acute or convalescent COVID-19. Both conserved end residues are part of each CDR3. D genes are given only for firm matches. The listing skips clone size in some rows; elsewhere it reads once, few, many or a size class.

abundance: -
v_gene: TRBV18
j_gene: TRBJ1-5
d_gene: TRBD1
CDR3aa: CASSPRDRVQPQHF
CDR3nt: TGTGCCAGCTCACCCCGGGACAGGGTTCAGCCCCAGCATTTT

abundance: -
v_gene: TRBV7-6
j_gene: TRBJ2-3
d_gene: -
CDR3aa: CASSLNGEATDTQYF
CDR3nt: TGTGCCAGCAGCTTAAATGGGGAGGCCACAGATACGCAGTATTTT

abundance: -
v_gene: TRBV6-6
j_gene: TRBJ1-1
d_gene: -
CDR3aa: CASSITGYDTEAFF
CDR3nt: TGTGCCAGCAGTATAACAGGGTACGACACTGAAGCTTTCTTT

abundance: -
v_gene: TRBV7-9
j_gene: TRBJ2-7
d_gene: -
CDR3aa: CASSSPINRAGDPYEQYF
CDR3nt: TGTGCCAGCAGCTCCCCCATAAACAGGGCGGGGGACCCCTACGAGCAGTACTTC

abundance: few
v_gene: TRBV5-1
j_gene: TRBJ2-5
d_gene: TRBD2
CDR3aa: CASSWGLAEGETQYF
CDR3nt: TGCGCCAGCAGCTGGGGACTAGCGGAGGGGGAGACCCAGTACTTC

abundance: once
v_gene: TRBV6-4
j_gene: TRBJ1-2
d_gene: -
CDR3aa: CASSPDRTNYGYTF
CDR3nt: TGTGCCAGCAGTCCTGACAGGACTAACTATGGCTACACCTTC

abundance: once
v_gene: TRBV9
j_gene: TRBJ2-5
d_gene: -
CDR3aa: CASSSTGGQETQYF
CDR3nt: TGTGCCAGCAGCTCCACCGGGGGACAAGAGACCCAGTACTTC

abundance: -
v_gene: TRBV11-3
j_gene: TRBJ2-7
d_gene: -
CDR3aa: CASSRGGGGADEQYF
CDR3nt: TGTGCCAGCAGCCGAGGGGGGGGCGGTGCCGACGAGCAGTACTTC

abundance: once
v_gene: TRBV5-5
j_gene: TRBJ1-1
d_gene: -
CDR3aa: CASNGESTQASRAFF
CDR3nt: TGTGCCAGCAACGGGGAATCCACCCAGGCCTCCCGGGCTTTCTTT

abundance: -
v_gene: TRBV12-3/TRBV12-4
j_gene: TRBJ2-2
d_gene: -
CDR3aa: CASSFKGGGELFF
CDR3nt: TGTGCCAGCAGTTTTAAGGGAGGCGGGGAGCTGTTTTTT

abundance: -
v_gene: TRBV6-5
j_gene: TRBJ1-1
d_gene: TRBD1
CDR3aa: CASHYTGGGTEAFF
CDR3nt: TGTGCCAGCCATTATACAGGGGGAGGAACTGAAGCTTTCTTT

abundance: -
v_gene: TRBV3-1/TRBV3-2
j_gene: TRBJ2-7
d_gene: TRBD2
CDR3aa: CASSTSGGNSYEQYF
CDR3nt: TGTGCCAGCAGCACTAGCGGGGGAAACTCCTACGAGCAGTACTTC

abundance: -
v_gene: TRBV9
j_gene: TRBJ1-4
d_gene: -
CDR3aa: CASSVKDTPLLNEKLFF
CDR3nt: TGTGCCAGCAGCGTGAAGGACACCCCGCTCCTTAATGAAAAACTGTTTTTT

abundance: once
v_gene: TRBV14
j_gene: TRBJ2-5
d_gene: TRBD2
CDR3aa: CASSPGGLQETQYF
CDR3nt: TGTGCCAGCAGCCCGGGGGGGCTCCAAGAGACCCAGTACTTC

abundance: once
v_gene: TRBV2
j_gene: TRBJ1-5
d_gene: -
CDR3aa: CASTPGEAQPQHF
CDR3nt: TGTGCCAGCACCCCGGGGGAGGCTCAGCCCCAGCATTTT

abundance: -
v_gene: TRBV28
j_gene: TRBJ2-7
d_gene: -
CDR3aa: CASSLGRVEEQYF
CDR3nt: TGTGCCAGCAGTTTAGGGCGGGTGGAAGAGCAGTACTTC

abundance: few
v_gene: TRBV11-1
j_gene: TRBJ1-2
d_gene: -
CDR3aa: CASSQRQASTGYTF
CDR3nt: TGTGCCAGCAGCCAACGACAGGCCTCCACTGGCTACACCTTC

abundance: -
v_gene: TRBV27
j_gene: TRBJ2-3
d_gene: TRBD2
CDR3aa: CASSLAGALTDTQYF
CDR3nt: TGTGCCAGCAGTCTAGCGGGAGCCCTCACAGATACGCAGTATTTT

abundance: -
v_gene: TRBV6-5
j_gene: TRBJ1-5
d_gene: TRBD1
CDR3aa: CASRDRVAQPQHF
CDR3nt: TGTGCCAGTAGGGACAGGGTAGCACAGCCCCAGCATTTT

abundance: -
v_gene: TRBV6-5
j_gene: TRBJ1-6
d_gene: TRBD1
CDR3aa: CASSNFQGAHSPLHF
CDR3nt: TGTGCCAGCAGTAACTTTCAGGGGGCGCATTCACCCCTCCACTTT

abundance: -
v_gene: TRBV18
j_gene: TRBJ2-2
d_gene: -
CDR3aa: CASSPTSTGELFF
CDR3nt: TGTGCCAGCTCACCAACCAGCACCGGGGAGCTGTTTTTT

abundance: -
v_gene: TRBV4-1
j_gene: TRBJ1-5
d_gene: -
CDR3aa: CASSQTPASSNQPQHF
CDR3nt: TGCGCCAGCAGCCAAACTCCTGCTAGTAGCAATCAGCCCCAGCATTTT

abundance: -
v_gene: TRBV9
j_gene: TRBJ1-2
d_gene: TRBD1
CDR3aa: CASSVGGQGNGYTF
CDR3nt: TGTGCCAGCAGCGTAGGGGGACAGGGGAATGGCTACACCTTC

abundance: -
v_gene: TRBV30
j_gene: TRBJ1-4
d_gene: -
CDR3aa: CAWSGDSAGRDEKLFF
CDR3nt: TGTGCCTGGAGTGGAGATTCGGCCGGGCGGGATGAAAAACTGTTTTTT

abundance: -
v_gene: TRBV4-2
j_gene: TRBJ2-7
d_gene: TRBD2
CDR3aa: CASSRGLAGEGEQYF
CDR3nt: TGTGCCAGCAGCCGCGGACTAGCGGGGGAGGGCGAGCAGTACTTC

abundance: -
v_gene: TRBV9
j_gene: TRBJ2-4
d_gene: TRBD1
CDR3aa: CASSATGGKNIQYF
CDR3nt: TGTGCCAGCAGCGCGACAGGGGGCAAAAACATTCAGTACTTC

abundance: -
v_gene: TRBV28
j_gene: TRBJ1-1
d_gene: -
CDR3aa: CASSFLRGAFF
CDR3nt: TGTGCCAGCAGTTTTTTAAGGGGAGCTTTCTTT

abundance: -
v_gene: TRBV4-1
j_gene: TRBJ2-5
d_gene: TRBD2
CDR3aa: CASSQDPSGGPQETQYF
CDR3nt: TGCGCCAGCAGCCAAGATCCCAGCGGGGGGCCCCAAGAGACCCAGTACTTC

abundance: -
v_gene: TRBV6-5
j_gene: TRBJ2-3
d_gene: -
CDR3aa: CASSNLGDRTDTQYF
CDR3nt: TGTGCCAGCAGTAACTTAGGGGATAGAACAGATACGCAGTATTTT

abundance: -
v_gene: TRBV5-1
j_gene: TRBJ2-1
d_gene: TRBD2
CDR3aa: CASSSPTGTSGNLVHNEQFF
CDR3nt: TGCGCCAGCAGCTCTCCGACCGGGACTAGCGGGAACTTGGTCCACAATGAGCAGTTCTTC

abundance: -
v_gene: TRBV19
j_gene: TRBJ1-5
d_gene: -
CDR3aa: CASSNLVRNQPQHF
CDR3nt: TGTGCCAGTAGTAACCTCGTCAGAAATCAGCCCCAGCATTTT

abundance: -
v_gene: TRBV10-3
j_gene: TRBJ2-7
d_gene: -
CDR3aa: CAISDLQGVEQYF
CDR3nt: TGTGCCATCAGTGATCTACAGGGAGTCGAGCAGTACTTC

abundance: -
v_gene: TRBV6-5
j_gene: TRBJ1-1
d_gene: -
CDR3aa: CASNQILQGTEAFF
CDR3nt: TGTGCCAGCAACCAAATTTTACAGGGTACTGAAGCTTTCTTT

abundance: -
v_gene: TRBV4-1
j_gene: TRBJ1-1
d_gene: -
CDR3aa: CASSQDTGNTEAFF
CDR3nt: TGCGCCAGCAGCCAAGATACAGGGAACACTGAAGCTTTCTTT

abundance: -
v_gene: TRBV4-1
j_gene: TRBJ2-7
d_gene: TRBD2
CDR3aa: CASSQASRTSSGEQYF
CDR3nt: TGCGCCAGCAGCCAAGCCTCCCGGACTAGCAGTGGCGAGCAGTACTTC

abundance: -
v_gene: TRBV7-2
j_gene: TRBJ1-2
d_gene: -
CDR3aa: CASSSQVTVNYGYTF
CDR3nt: TGTGCCAGCAGCTCCCAAGTGACAGTAAACTATGGCTACACCTTC

abundance: -
v_gene: TRBV3-1/TRBV3-2
j_gene: TRBJ2-3
d_gene: -
CDR3aa: CASSQEIGTRDTQYF
CDR3nt: TGTGCCAGCAGCCAAGAAATTGGGACAAGAGATACGCAGTATTTT

abundance: -
v_gene: TRBV7-3
j_gene: TRBJ2-1
d_gene: TRBD2
CDR3aa: CASSPSGSPYNEQFF
CDR3nt: TGTGCCAGCAGCCCTAGCGGGTCCCCCTACAATGAGCAGTTCTTC

abundance: -
v_gene: TRBV21-1
j_gene: TRBJ2-3
d_gene: -
CDR3aa: CASSPSDTQYF
CDR3nt: TGTGCCAGCAGTCCATCAGATACGCAGTATTTT

abundance: once
v_gene: TRBV27
j_gene: TRBJ2-7
d_gene: -
CDR3aa: CASSLGLFYEQYF
CDR3nt: TGTGCCAGCAGCTTGGGACTGTTCTACGAGCAGTACTTC

abundance: -
v_gene: TRBV6-6
j_gene: TRBJ2-7
d_gene: TRBD2
CDR3aa: CASSAERGGILEQYF
CDR3nt: TGTGCCAGCAGTGCCGAGCGGGGGGGCATTCTCGAGCAGTACTTC

abundance: -
v_gene: TRBV23-1
j_gene: TRBJ1-2
d_gene: -
CDR3aa: CASSQGNGGYTF
CDR3nt: TGCGCCAGCAGTCAAGGAAACGGGGGCTACACCTTC

abundance: -
v_gene: TRBV6-5
j_gene: TRBJ2-7
d_gene: TRBD1
CDR3aa: CASRQGFEQYF
CDR3nt: TGTGCCAGCAGACAGGGGTTCGAGCAGTACTTC

abundance: -
v_gene: TRBV2
j_gene: TRBJ2-5
d_gene: TRBD2
CDR3aa: CASSQGLAGQETQYF
CDR3nt: TGTGCCAGCAGCCAGGGACTAGCGGGACAAGAGACCCAGTACTTC

abundance: many
v_gene: TRBV19
j_gene: TRBJ1-5
d_gene: -
CDR3aa: CASRDSEVSQPQHF
CDR3nt: TGTGCCAGTAGGGACAGCGAGGTTAGTCAGCCCCAGCATTTT

abundance: -
v_gene: TRBV5-4
j_gene: TRBJ2-1
d_gene: TRBD2
CDR3aa: CASSPWTSSNEQFF
CDR3nt: TGTGCCAGCAGCCCCTGGACTAGCAGTAATGAGCAGTTCTTC

abundance: -
v_gene: TRBV11-2
j_gene: TRBJ2-1
d_gene: TRBD2
CDR3aa: CASSLERLAGGSSYNEQFF
CDR3nt: TGTGCCAGCAGCTTAGAGCGTCTAGCGGGGGGAAGCTCCTACAATGAGCAGTTCTTC

abundance: once
v_gene: TRBV2
j_gene: TRBJ2-7
d_gene: -
CDR3aa: CASSQLSEQYF
CDR3nt: TGTGCCAGCAGTCAGTTGTCGGAGCAGTACTTC

abundance: once
v_gene: TRBV7-9
j_gene: TRBJ1-6
d_gene: TRBD1
CDR3aa: CASSSQGWDSPLHF
CDR3nt: TGTGCCAGCAGCTCACAGGGGTGGGATTCACCCCTCCACTTT

abundance: -
v_gene: TRBV6-6
j_gene: TRBJ2-6
d_gene: -
CDR3aa: CASTLGGSGANVLTF
CDR3nt: TGTGCCAGCACTCTAGGGGGCTCTGGGGCCAACGTCCTGACTTTC

abundance: once
v_gene: TRBV29-1
j_gene: TRBJ1-2
d_gene: TRBD1
CDR3aa: CSVGVGDRGGYTF
CDR3nt: TGCAGCGTTGGGGTAGGGGACAGGGGAGGCTACACCTTC

abundance: once
v_gene: TRBV2
j_gene: TRBJ2-3
d_gene: TRBD1
CDR3aa: CASNPTGVGTDTQYF
CDR3nt: TGTGCCAGCAACCCGACAGGGGTTGGGACAGATACGCAGTATTTT

abundance: -
v_gene: TRBV4-1
j_gene: TRBJ2-3
d_gene: -
CDR3aa: CASSQDRLGTQYF
CDR3nt: TGCGCCAGCAGCCAAGATCGCCTGGGCACGCAGTATTTT